This TCR beta chain stems from a study of T cell responses to AZD1222 COVID-19 vaccine. Assay used: immunoSEQ multiplex PCR; TCRdb lists only in-frame clones, some missing. This table holds around 130,000 clones, roughly nine tenths found once. From germline, CDR1 is KGHDR and CDR2 SFDVKD. V dropped 0 bases and J dropped 1; count of bases not matched to a gene: 1. This CDR3 is built from 15 residues. This clonotype was sampled from an adult who received the MenACWY meningococcal vaccine as a control. The chain is built from TRBV24-1 and TRBJ2-5; 7 positions agree with TRBD2. The sequencing here drew on peripheral blood, taken 28 days after the second dose of the MenACWY control vaccine. The CDR3 DNA sequence: TGTGCCACCAGTGATTTGGGGACTACCCAAGAGACCCAGTACTTC. Translation: CATSDLGTTQETQYF.